The 5 T cell receptor beta chains below come from one sample, sequenced in a study of blood T cell repertoires in COVID-19. Some clones are missing from TCRdb's copy, which holds only in-frame ones; the method was immunoSEQ multiplex PCR. The sample lists 30,000 to 35,000 clones, 88% occurring once. Specimen: peripheral blood. All receptors derive from a man in his 60s with active COVID-19.

The J gene is TRBJ1-4, the V gene TRBV28, with 7 bases matching TRBD1. J gave up 6 bases and V 5 bases, and 3 bases lay outside the gene matches. Germline lookup yields CDR1 MDHEN and CDR2 SYDVKM. The CDR3 contains 13 residues. The CDR3 DNA reads as TGTGCCAGCAGTGGGGGACAGCATGAAAAACTGTTTTTT. Translated: CASSGGQHEKLFF.

This clone appeared a single time. The rearrangement uses TRBV11-2 and TRBJ2-1, with 8 bases aligning to TRBD2. CDR1 SGHAT and CDR2 FQNNGV come from the germline V gene. This CDR3 contains 18 residues. V trimming: 5 bases; J trimming: 0 bases; junction bases outside the gene matches: 12. The CDR3 region is CASSHLGERESSYNEQFF. As DNA, the CDR3 is TGTGCCAGCAGCCACCTAGGGGAGCGGGAGAGCTCCTACAATGAGCAGTTCTTC.

In this sample, this clone turned up once. The V call is TRBV9, the J call TRBJ2-1; 7 positions agree with TRBD2. Germline V gene lookup returns CDR1 SGDLS and CDR2 YYNGEE. V lost 3 bases to trimming and J lost 2 bases; unmatched junction nucleotides: 8. The CDR3 has 16 residues. The CDR3 protein is CASSAHRLATYNEQFF. CDR3 nucleotide sequence: TGTGCCAGCAGCGCCCATCGACTAGCCACCTACAATGAGCAGTTCTTC.

The chain combines TRBV18 with TRBJ1-5; D is possibly TRBD1 (6 bases). The V and J ends lost 5 bases and 7 bases respectively, with 9 bases between them. The germline CDR1 and CDR2 sequences are KGHSH and LQKENI. The CDR3 loop spans 12 amino acids. DNA for the CDR3: TGTGCCAGCTCAGAGAGGGGGCAGCCCCAGCATTTT. It codes for CASSERGQPQHF.

This chain links TRBV29-1 with TRBJ2-5; 9 nucleotides align to TRBD2. Germline V lookup: CDR1 SQVTM, CDR2 ANQGSEA. This CDR3 contains 15 residues. The V and J ends lost 4 bases and 2 bases, in that order; junction bases with no gene match: 8. CDR3 nucleotides: TGCAGCGTTGTTATGTCGGCGGGAGGGCAAGAGACCCAGTACTTC. Protein product: CSVVMSAGGQETQYF.